This TCR beta chain was sequenced in a study of T cell responses to AZD1222 COVID-19 vaccine. Study observations and caveats: Among the donors, most were white British and more were female, and clonal diversity was possibly underestimated. No repertoire was sampled before or during the peak T cell response, only after it.

Using immunoSEQ multiplex PCR, the repertoire was profiled, and TCRdb retains in-frame clones only, with some absent. The repertoire holds fewer than 200,000 clones, around 90% seen once, with around a tenth in the top ten. Pooled together were second doses at about 4 or about 12 weeks. Germline assignment: CDR1 SGHAT and CDR2 FQDESV (reference sequence). The CDR3 covers 15 residues. Losses at the gene ends were 2 bases for V and 5 bases for J; bases not matched to a gene: 3. As concerns this clone: Its cognate antigen is unknown.

The TCR originated in an adult who received the AZD1222 COVID-19 vaccine. The rearrangement links TRBV11-1 to TRBJ2-5, with 12 positions matching TRBD2. Here the sequenced sample was peripheral blood, taken 28 days after the second AZD1222 dose. The DNA of the CDR3 is TGTGCCAGCAGCTTACGACTAGCGGGGGTTGAGACCCAGTACTTC. Its protein product is CASSLRLAGVETQYF. The full variable domain, in which reference TRBV11-1 and TRBJ2-5 provide the parts outside the CDR3, is EAEVAQSPRYKITEKSQAVAFWCDPISGHATLYWYRQILGQGPELLVQFQDESVVDDSQLPKDRFSAERLKGVDSTLKIQPAELGDSAMYLCASSLRLAGVETQYFGPGTRLLVL.